This T cell receptor (beta chain) was obtained from a study of CD8 T cells in ankylosing spondylitis. Study results and caveats: In ankylosing spondylitis patients, matched synovial fluid reportedly showed significant enrichment of disease-linked clones.

MiXCR was run by TCRdb on the 5' RACE reads, yielding one entry per CDR3 protein. The sample contains around 300,000 distinct CDR3 sequences, around 10% of which appear only once. Only a few counts were recorded for this clonotype. The antigen is undetermined. The V gene lost 5 bases and the J gene lost 11 bases, with 15 bases spanning the gap. CDR3 length: 12 residues. CDR1 is SGHVS and CDR2 is FQNEAQ in the germline V gene. Sequencing was done on a sample of blood, either unsorted or a sorted T cell fraction (not recorded which). This TCR came from a female donor with ankylosing spondylitis or in good health (not recorded which). The rearrangement links TRBV7-8 to TRBJ2-5; D is undetermined. Written as DNA, the CDR3 is TGTGCCAGCAGCCAAGTAGAGCTAGAGCAGTACTTC. Translated: CASSQVELEQYF.